The clone carrying this TCR beta chain turned up a few times. Its target is not known. TCRdb independently ran MiXCR on the reads; one entry per CDR3 protein. The repertoire has roughly 990,000 distinct CDR3 sequences, less than 35% of them found once; the top ten carry over 12%. The V gene lost 6 bases and the J gene lost 3 bases, with 34 bases spanning the gap. The CDR3 covers 21 residues. This entry comes from a study of T cell repertoires in cytomegalovirus infection. The chain joins TRBV12-3 or TRBV12-4 to TRBJ2-3; possibly TRBD2 for D (9 bases). The sequence was collected from a human donor in good health (CMV status not recorded). Some clones in this sample may be carry-over from other donors' samples. Sequenced material: cultured CD8+ T cells from PBMCs, taken from culture after CMV antigen stimulation. CDR3 region: CASRGTGSPSSFLAGTDTQYF. The CDR3 coding sequence is TGTGCCAGCAGGGGGACAGGTTCCCCTTCCTCCTTTCTAGCGGGGACAGATACGCAGTATTTT.